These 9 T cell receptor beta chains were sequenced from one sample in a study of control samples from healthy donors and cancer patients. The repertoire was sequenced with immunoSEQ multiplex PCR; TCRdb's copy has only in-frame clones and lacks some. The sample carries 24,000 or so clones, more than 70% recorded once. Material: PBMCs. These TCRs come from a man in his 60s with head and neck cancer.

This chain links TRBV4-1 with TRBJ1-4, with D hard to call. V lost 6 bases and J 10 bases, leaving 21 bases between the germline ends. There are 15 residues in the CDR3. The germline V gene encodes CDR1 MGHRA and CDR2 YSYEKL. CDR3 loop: CASSQYPDGEGKLFF. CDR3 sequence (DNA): TGCGCCAGCAGTCAATACCCCGACGGGGAGGGAAAACTGTTTTTT.

CDR3 nucleotide sequence: TGTGCCAGCAGCTTAACCCGGGACAGGGGATGGGACAATGAGCAGTTCTTC. As protein: CASSLTRDRGWDNEQFF. The chain is built from TRBV13 and TRBJ2-1; 10 bases map to TRBD1. V lost 2 bases, J lost 5 bases, and 9 bases stayed unmatched. Germline assignment: CDR1 PRHDT and CDR2 FYEKMQ (reference sequence). The CDR3 has 17 amino acids.

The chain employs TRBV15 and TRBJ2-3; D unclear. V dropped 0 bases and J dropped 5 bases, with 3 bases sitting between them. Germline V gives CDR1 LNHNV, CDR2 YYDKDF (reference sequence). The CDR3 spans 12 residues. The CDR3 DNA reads TGTGCCACCAGCAGAGACGGAGATACGCAGTATTTT. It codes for CATSRDGDTQYF.

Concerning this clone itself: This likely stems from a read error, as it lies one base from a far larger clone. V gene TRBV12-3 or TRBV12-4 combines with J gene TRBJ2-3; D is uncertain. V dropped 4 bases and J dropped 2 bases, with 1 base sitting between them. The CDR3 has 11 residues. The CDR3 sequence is CASSYTDTQYF. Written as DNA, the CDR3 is TGTGCCAGCAGTTACACAGATACGCAGTATTTT.

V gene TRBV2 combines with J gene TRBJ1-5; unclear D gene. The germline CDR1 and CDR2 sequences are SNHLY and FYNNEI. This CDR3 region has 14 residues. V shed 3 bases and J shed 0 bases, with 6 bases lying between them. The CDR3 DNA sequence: TGTGCCAGCAGTGACATCTTTAGCAATCAGCCCCAGCATTTT. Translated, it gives CASSDIFSNQPQHF.

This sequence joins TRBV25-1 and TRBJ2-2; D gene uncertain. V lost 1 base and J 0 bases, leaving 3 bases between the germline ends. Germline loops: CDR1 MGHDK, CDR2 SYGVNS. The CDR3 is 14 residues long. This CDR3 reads CASSESANTGELFF. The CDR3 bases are TGTGCCAGCAGTGAATCTGCGAACACCGGGGAGCTGTTTTTT.

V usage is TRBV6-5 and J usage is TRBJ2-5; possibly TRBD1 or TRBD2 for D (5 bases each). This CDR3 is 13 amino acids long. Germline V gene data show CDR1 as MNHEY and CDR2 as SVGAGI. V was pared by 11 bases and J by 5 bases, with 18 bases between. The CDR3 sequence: CASQADTEETQYF. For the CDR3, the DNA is TGTGCCTCCCAAGCGGACACGGAGGAGACCCAGTACTTC.

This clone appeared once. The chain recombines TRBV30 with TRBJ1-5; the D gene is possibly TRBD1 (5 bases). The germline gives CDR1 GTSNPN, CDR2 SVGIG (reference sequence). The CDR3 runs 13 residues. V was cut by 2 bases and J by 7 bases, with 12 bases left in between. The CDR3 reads CAWSSRGGQPQHF. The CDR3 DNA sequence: TGTGCCTGGAGTTCTCGGGGGGGGCAGCCCCAGCATTTT. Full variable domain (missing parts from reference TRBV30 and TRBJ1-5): SQTIHQWPATLVQPVGSPLSLECTVEGTSNPNLYWYRQAAGRGLQLLFYSVGIGQISSEVPQNLSASRPQDRQFILSSKKLLLSDSGFYLCAWSSRGGQPQHFGDGTRLSIL.

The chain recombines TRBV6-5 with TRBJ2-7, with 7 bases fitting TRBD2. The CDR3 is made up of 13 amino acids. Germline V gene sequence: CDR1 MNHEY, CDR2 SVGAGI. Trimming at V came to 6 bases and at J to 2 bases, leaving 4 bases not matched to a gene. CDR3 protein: CASRTSATYEQYF. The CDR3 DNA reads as TGTGCCAGCAGAACTAGCGCGACCTACGAGCAGTACTTC.